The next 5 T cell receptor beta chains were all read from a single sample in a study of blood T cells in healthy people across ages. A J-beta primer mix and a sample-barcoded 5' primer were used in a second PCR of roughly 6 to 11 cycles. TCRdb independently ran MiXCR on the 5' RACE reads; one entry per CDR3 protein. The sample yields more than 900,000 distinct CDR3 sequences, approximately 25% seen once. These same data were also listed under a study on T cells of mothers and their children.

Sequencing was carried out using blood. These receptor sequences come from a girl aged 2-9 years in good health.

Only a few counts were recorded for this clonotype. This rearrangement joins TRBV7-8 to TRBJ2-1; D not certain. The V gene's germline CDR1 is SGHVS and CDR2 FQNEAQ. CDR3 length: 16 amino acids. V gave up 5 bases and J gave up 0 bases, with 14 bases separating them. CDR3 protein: CASSPSGPSSYNEQFF. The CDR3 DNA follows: TGTGCCAGCAGCCCCTCCGGACCAAGCTCCTACAATGAGCAGTTCTTC.

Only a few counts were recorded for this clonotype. The CDR3 is CASSSDRVEETQYF. CDR3 DNA: TGCGCCAGCAGTTCGGACAGGGTTGAAGAGACCCAGTACTTC. This chain uses TRBV5-1 with TRBJ2-5; 8 bases agree with TRBD1. The CDR3 extends over 14 amino acids. From germline, CDR1 is SGHRS and CDR2 YFSETQ. V was pared by 5 bases and J by 3 bases, with 6 bases of the junction left unmatched.

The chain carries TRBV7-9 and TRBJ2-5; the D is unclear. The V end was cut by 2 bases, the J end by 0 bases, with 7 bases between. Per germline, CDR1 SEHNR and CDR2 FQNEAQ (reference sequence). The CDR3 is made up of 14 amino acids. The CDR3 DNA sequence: TGTGCCAGCAGCTTACGCGCCGACCAAGAGACCCAGTACTTC. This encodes CASSLRADQETQYF.

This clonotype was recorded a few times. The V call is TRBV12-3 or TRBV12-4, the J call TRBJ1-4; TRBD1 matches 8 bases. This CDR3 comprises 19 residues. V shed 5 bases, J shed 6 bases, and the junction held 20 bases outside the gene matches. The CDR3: CASSPTQGARRIRDEKLFF. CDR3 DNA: TGTGCCAGCAGTCCCACTCAGGGGGCGCGAAGGATAAGGGATGAAAAACTGTTTTTT.

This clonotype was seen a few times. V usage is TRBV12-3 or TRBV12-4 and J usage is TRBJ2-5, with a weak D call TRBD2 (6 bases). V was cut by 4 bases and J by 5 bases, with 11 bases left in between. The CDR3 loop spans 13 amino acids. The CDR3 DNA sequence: TGTGCCAGCAGTTGGAGCGGAGGGGAGACCCAGTACTTC. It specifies CASSWSGGETQYF.